These 29 T cell receptor beta chains came from one sample sequenced in a study of lymphopenia after photon versus proton radiotherapy. Libraries were prepared by immunoSEQ multiplex PCR; TCRdb keeps only in-frame clonotypes and omits some of them. The profile covers tens of thousands of clones, with just under 90% appearing a single time and 45% to 60% taken by the ten largest. Here the sequenced sample was peripheral blood, taken from a patient treated with proton-based radiotherapy. These receptor sequences come from a woman in her fifties or sixties with cholangiocarcinoma. Some clones in this sample may be carry-over from other donors' samples.

This chain joins TRBV2 and TRBJ1-5; perhaps TRBD1 as D (6 bases). This CDR3 has 12 residues. Between the trimmed V and J ends, which lost 5 bases and 9 bases, there was a span of 11 bases. Per germline, CDR1 SNHLY and CDR2 FYNNEI. The chain's CDR3 is CASSSPGAPQHF. The CDR3 DNA reads as TGTGCCAGCAGTTCCCCAGGGGCGCCCCAGCATTTT.

The CDR3 here is CASSRTVAPYNEQFF. DNA for the CDR3: TGCGCCAGCAGCCGGACTGTAGCCCCCTACAATGAGCAGTTCTTC. V is TRBV5-1 and J is TRBJ2-1; TRBD2 is a possible D gene (5 bases). Germline CDR1 and CDR2: SGHRS and YFSETQ. CDR3 length: 15 residues. With 4 bases removed from V and 2 bases from J, the gap between germline ends came to 13 bases.

This clone has just a few counts. The chain combines TRBV6-5 with TRBJ2-1; D could derive from TRBD1 or TRBD2 (6 bases each). This CDR3 contains 14 residues. Germline V CDR1 and CDR2: MNHEY, SVGAGI. V shed 6 bases and J shed 8 bases, with 17 bases lying between them. CDR3 region: CASRRDKSADEQFF. DNA of the CDR3: TGTGCCAGCAGGCGGGACAAAAGTGCGGATGAGCAGTTCTTC.

The rearrangement joins TRBV20-1 to TRBJ2-7; tentatively, D is TRBD2 (5 bases). The CDR3 loop spans 11 amino acids. Trimming pared 3 bases from V and 4 bases from J, leaving 7 bases between. Germline V gene sequence: CDR1 DFQATT, CDR2 SNEGSKA (reference sequence). The CDR3 region has the DNA TGCAGTGCTAGGCGGGTTTACGAGCAGTACTTC. This encodes CSARRVYEQYF.

V usage is TRBV27 and J usage is TRBJ2-7; 10 positions agree with TRBD1. Germline V gene sequence: CDR1 MNHEY, CDR2 SMNVEV (reference sequence). J lost 0 bases, V lost 6 bases, and 5 bases had no gene match. The CDR3 sequence is 15 residues long. CDR3 in DNA: TGTGCCAGCAGCGGACAGGGGGGAGGCTCCTACGAGCAGTACTTC. This codes for CASSGQGGGSYEQYF.

This chain uses TRBV18 with TRBJ2-1, with TRBD1 matching 7 bases. The CDR3 runs 13 residues. Germline lookup yields CDR1 KGHSH and CDR2 LQKENI. Trimming removed 3 bases from V and 5 bases from J; junction bases left unmatched: 1. The CDR3 DNA is TGTGCCAGCTCACCGGACAGGCACAATGAGCAGTTCTTC. Translation gives CASSPDRHNEQFF.

The chain couples TRBV5-1 to TRBJ2-2, with D possibly matching TRBD1 (5 bases). Trimming removed 7 bases at V and 1 base at J, with 17 bases between. The germline CDR1 and CDR2 sequences are SGHRS and YFSETQ. This CDR3 has 16 amino acids. The CDR3 DNA reads TGCGCCAGCGCCTCCCTGGGGCAGAGGAACACCGGGGAGCTGTTTTTT. Residues: CASASLGQRNTGELFF.

This clone showed up just a few times. The J gene is TRBJ1-5, the V gene TRBV7-2; no clear D. The germline V gene has CDR1 SGHTA and CDR2 FQGNSA. Deletions cut 2 bases from V and 2 bases from J, with 7 bases between. This CDR3 is built from 14 residues. DNA of the CDR3: TGTGCCAGCAGCTTACATCGCGGCAATCAGCCCCAGCATTTT. As protein: CASSLHRGNQPQHF.

J is TRBJ2-7 and V is TRBV6-1; no firm D call. This CDR3 is built from 12 residues. Trimming stripped 6 bases from V and 3 bases from J, with 9 bases between. Germline CDR1 and CDR2: MNHNS and SASEGT. CDR3 amino acids: CASSATYYEQYF. In DNA form, the CDR3 reads TGTGCCAGCAGCGCGACATACTACGAGCAGTACTTC.

V usage is TRBV7-2 and J usage is TRBJ2-5; 7 bases map to TRBD1. This CDR3 has 14 amino acids. CDR1 SGHTA and CDR2 FQGNSA come from the germline V gene. With V trimmed by 5 bases and J by 5 bases, 8 bases remained unmatched. The CDR3 bases are TGTGCCAGCAGCGAACAGGGGTTAAGGGAGACCCAGTACTTC. It yields the protein CASSEQGLRETQYF.

This sequence joins TRBV18 and TRBJ2-7, with 10 bases identical to TRBD2. The CDR3 length is 14 residues. CDR1 KGHSH and CDR2 LQKENI come from the germline V gene. The V segment lost 5 bases and the J segment 2 bases; nucleotides outside the gene matches: 3. CDR3 nucleotide sequence: TGTGCCAGCTCAGCGCTAGCGGGAGCCTACGAGCAGTACTTC. Its protein product is CASSALAGAYEQYF.

The CDR3: CASSWTGQGGNTEAFF. In DNA form, the CDR3 reads TGTGCCAGCAGCTGGACGGGACAGGGCGGGAACACTGAAGCTTTCTTT. V gene TRBV7-2 combines with J gene TRBJ1-1; 9 bases fit TRBD1. V shed 4 bases, J shed 1 base, and the junction held 7 bases outside the gene matches. This CDR3 contains 16 residues. CDR1 SGHTA and CDR2 FQGNSA come from the germline V gene.

The V gene is TRBV27, the J gene TRBJ1-6; no definite D call. Per germline, CDR1 MNHEY and CDR2 SMNVEV (reference sequence). This CDR3 has 17 amino acids. V lost 2 bases, J lost 0 bases, and 11 bases lay in between. The CDR3 region is CASSLRATSSYNSPLHF. The CDR3 DNA reads TGTGCCAGCAGTTTAAGGGCGACCAGCTCCTATAATTCACCCCTCCACTTT.

This sequence joins TRBV6-6 and TRBJ2-7, with 7 positions matching TRBD1. CDR3 length equals 13 residues. Trimming at V came to 7 bases and at J to 6 bases, leaving 9 bases not matched to a gene. Germline CDR1 reads MNHNY; CDR2 reads SVGAGI (reference sequence). The CDR3: CASKLTGTSEQYF. The CDR3 DNA reads as TGTGCCAGCAAGCTGACAGGGACATCCGAGCAGTACTTC.

This chain uses TRBV10-3 with TRBJ2-7; 8 positions match TRBD2. The junction had 0 bases not matched to a gene; V was cut back by 5 bases and J by 3 bases. The CDR3 contains 12 residues. Germline V lookup: CDR1 ENHRY, CDR2 SYGVKD. The CDR3 nucleotides are TGTGCCATCAGTAGCGGGGGCTACGAGCAGTACTTC. Translating it yields CAISSGGYEQYF.

The chain recombines TRBV15 with TRBJ2-7; 8 nucleotides line up with TRBD1. Germline CDR1 is LNHNV and CDR2 is YYDKDF (reference sequence). The J segment lost 5 bases and the V segment lost 5 bases, leaving 11 bases of the junction unmatched. The CDR3 runs 15 residues. DNA of the CDR3: TGTGCCACCAGCCTACAGGGGGTTCCAGTGGACGAGCAGTACTTC. Its translation: CATSLQGVPVDEQYF.

The chain recombines TRBV20-1 with TRBJ1-1, with 10 bases identical to TRBD1. The CDR3 covers 11 residues. Trimming cost V 4 bases and J 12 bases; bases outside gene matches: 5. The V gene's germline CDR1 is DFQATT and CDR2 SNEGSKA (reference sequence). CDR3 nucleotide sequence: TGCAGTGCTAAACGACAGGGGGCAACTTTCTTT. Translating gives CSAKRQGATFF.

V and J are TRBV18 and TRBJ2-3; no definite D call. The CDR3 is 12 amino acids. Trimming removed 3 bases at V and 2 bases at J, with 3 bases between. The V gene's germline CDR1 is KGHSH and CDR2 LQKENI. The CDR3 spells CASSPNTDTQYF. The DNA for the CDR3 is TGTGCCAGCTCACCCAACACAGATACGCAGTATTTT.

The CDR3 DNA sequence: TGTGCCAGCAGGACAGGGGGCGAGTGGGGCACTGAAGCTTTCTTT. It is translated as CASRTGGEWGTEAFF. The J gene is TRBJ1-1, the V gene TRBV27; 10 bases line up with TRBD1. The CDR3 is 15 residues long. Trimming took 6 bases from V and 4 from J; bases not matched to a gene: 8. Germline lookup yields CDR1 MNHEY and CDR2 SMNVEV (reference sequence).

This clone was detected a few times. V gene TRBV15 combines with J gene TRBJ2-3, with D possibly TRBD2 on 6 matching bases. This CDR3 is built from 17 residues. Germline CDR1 is LNHNV and CDR2 is YYDKDF (reference sequence). V shed 0 bases and J shed 6 bases, with 19 bases lying between them. The chain's CDR3 is CATSRDSGGASGDTQYF. The CDR3 nucleotides read TGTGCCACCAGCAGAGATTCGGGCGGGGCGTCCGGGGATACGCAGTATTTT.

This chain uses TRBV4-1 with TRBJ2-7; no definite D call. Germline V gives CDR1 MGHRA, CDR2 YSYEKL. CDR3 size: 18 residues. Trimming removed 0 bases from V and 0 bases from J, with 18 bases in between. As DNA, the CDR3 is TGCGCCAGCAGCCAAGAAGGCGAGACCCACCCCGTCTCCTACGAGCAGTACTTC. Its protein product is CASSQEGETHPVSYEQYF.

This chain links TRBV7-9 with TRBJ2-7; D unresolved. The germline CDR1 and CDR2 sequences are SEHNR and FQNEAQ (reference sequence). Trimming stripped 4 bases from V and 2 bases from J, with 6 bases between. There are 12 residues in the CDR3. The CDR3 is CASSSITYEQYF. The CDR3, as DNA: TGTGCCAGCAGCTCGATTACCTACGAGCAGTACTTC.

The chain has TRBV15 and TRBJ2-5; perhaps TRBD1 as D (7 bases). Germline V gene sequence: CDR1 LNHNV, CDR2 YYDKDF (reference sequence). V lost 1 base to trimming and J lost 9 bases, with 24 bases between them. The CDR3 is 17 residues long. In DNA form, the CDR3 reads TGTGCCACCAGCAGAGCGGGCGGGGCCCCCTTGCAGGGGGCCCAGTACTTC. Its protein is CATSRAGGAPLQGAQYF.

The rearrangement joins TRBV6-5 to TRBJ2-3, with D perhaps assigned TRBD1 or TRBD2 (5 bases each). Deletions cut 6 bases from V and 0 bases from J, with 10 bases between. The germline gives CDR1 MNHEY, CDR2 SVGAGI. This CDR3 spans 14 amino acids. The CDR3 nucleotides read TGTGCCAGCAGGGGGACGGCTAGCACAGATACGCAGTATTTT. Translated: CASRGTASTDTQYF.

This CDR3 reads CASSFPGLSRTDTQYF. The CDR3 DNA reads as TGTGCCAGCAGCTTTCCAGGTCTATCGCGCACAGATACGCAGTATTTT. This rearrangement joins TRBV5-4 to TRBJ2-3; D unclear. V was trimmed by 2 bases and J by 1 base, leaving 14 bases between them. This CDR3 is 16 amino acids long. The germline CDR1 and CDR2 sequences are SGHNT and YYREEE (reference sequence).

The chain uses TRBV6-5 and TRBJ1-1; TRBD1 is a possible D gene (5 bases). The CDR3 consists of 15 residues. The germline V gene has CDR1 MNHEY and CDR2 SVGAGI. Trimming left V 6 bases short and J 1 base short, with 15 bases between. Written as DNA, the CDR3 is TGTGCCAGCAGACTTCAGGGTGTTAGGAACACTGAAGCTTTCTTT. Translated: CASRLQGVRNTEAFF.

This chain joins TRBV25-1 and TRBJ2-1; 10 bases are shared with TRBD1. V was clipped by 3 bases and J by 8 bases; unmatched bases: 7. The CDR3 consists of 15 residues. In germline, CDR1 is MGHDK, CDR2 SYGVNS. The CDR3 sequence: CASSDPGQGIDEQFF. CDR3 bases: TGTGCCAGCAGTGACCCGGGACAGGGGATTGATGAGCAGTTCTTC.

The CDR3 here is CASSTSGTRSNYGYTF. The CDR3 region has the DNA TGTGCCAGCTCAACATCCGGGACACGCTCTAACTATGGCTACACCTTC. The chain joins TRBV18 to TRBJ1-2; D is perhaps TRBD1 (6 bases). CDR1 and CDR2 (germline): KGHSH, LQKENI. The CDR3 has 16 residues. Deletions cut 5 bases from V and 0 bases from J, with 16 bases between.

This clone was seen a few times. CDR3 region: CASSRVQGNQPQHF. The CDR3 region has the DNA TGTGCCAGTAGCCGGGTGCAGGGCAATCAGCCCCAGCATTTT. The chain links TRBV19 to TRBJ1-5; no firm D call. This CDR3 contains 14 residues. Germline lookup yields CDR1 LNHDA and CDR2 SQIVND (reference sequence). V dropped 6 bases and J dropped 2 bases, with 11 bases sitting between them.